This T cell receptor (beta chain) is drawn from a study of blood T cell repertoires in COVID-19. Study context: COVID-19 samples, acute and convalescent, were from the United States, Italy and Spain. Sources were T cells, B-cell-depleted T cells, or PBMCs; the material itself was cDNA or gDNA.

As originally analysed: Amplifying reference gene primers gave estimates of nucleated cell counts. The assay was immunoSEQ multiplex PCR, and TCRdb's table has in-frame clones only and misses some. That table is the source of V, J and clone size, and D and trimming were worked out from the DNA. The sample carries about 210,000 clones, around 82% recorded once. Trimming removed 2 bases at V and 10 bases at J, with 11 bases between. This CDR3 has 12 amino acids. The source of this sequence is a woman in her forties with acute or convalescent COVID-19. The V call is TRBV12-3 or TRBV12-4, the J call TRBJ1-1; D remains ambiguous. The sample was peripheral blood. The CDR3, as DNA: TGTGCCAGCAGTTTAATGGGGAGTGCAGCTTTCTTT. It encodes CASSLMGSAAFF.